This T cell receptor beta chain was retrieved from a study of shared clonotypes between healthy human individuals (dated by TCRdb to the early 2020s). General notes on the study: The cohort comprised a couple of women and a few men aged 18 to 49 years. For each donor, CD4 naive and CD4 memory were each given three plates, CD8 naive was given two plates, and CD8 memory was given one plate. Blood TCR repertoires of a handful of healthy adults were deeply sequenced to estimate repertoire size and the extent of clonotype sharing between individuals. To increase sequencing depth and limit assay-specific biases, TCR repertoire library preparation and sequencing were carried out by different laboratories using diverse techniques. Per donor, leukapheresis produced somewhere between about 0.8 and 9 billion PBMCs.

Using the deep immunoSEQ assay, TCR CDR3 regions were amplified from genomic DNA by multiplex PCR. Extracted genomic DNA from each cell subset was spread evenly across all wells of several immunoSEQ 96-well plates, with each plate serving as a replicate. Each replicate PCR for sorted subsets received 200 ng genomic DNA, equal to about 30,000 T cell genomes. The purified libraries were quantified using a Qubit 3.0 fluorometer, sized with a Bioanalyzer 2100, and then quantified again using the KAPA Library Quantification kit. Every immunoSEQ 96-well plate was sequenced on a separate single-read 150-cycle Illumina NextSeq 550 flow cell. The original pipeline was this. Because the immunoSEQ output included only junctional sequences and no quality scores, the filtering could not be the same as the filtering used for full-length reads. Sequences were annotated with PyIR, a Python wrapper for IgBLAST v1.9, using IMGT germline references to assign V/J genes and CDR3. Reads were filtered out if the reads had weak V/J assignments (E-value above 1e-6), no CDR3, stop codons, out-of-frame junctions, or ambiguous translated residues. A V3J clonotype was defined by an identical inferred V gene, J gene, and CDR3 amino acid sequence. The percentage overlap between two repertoires was calculated by dividing the number of shared unique clonotypes by the size of the smaller repertoire. Richness of each repertoire was evaluated using RTK rarefaction, the Chao1 estimator, and Recon v2.1 estimates of unobserved clonotypes. For all TCRbeta clonotypes obtained by the gDNA method from a few donors, generation probabilities were computed with OLGA. TCRdb re-hosts the immuneACCESS table, in-frame sequences only. Its copies lack some clones; in the studies checked, an unresolved V gene accounts for under half of them, and the cause for the rest is not known. Clonal size and the V and J genes are those of that table, whereas D and trimming came from the DNA. The table for this sample lists fewer than 2.5 million clones; 90% to 95% of them were counted only once. Jointly, the top ten make up around 0.4% of the sample.

Healthy HIV-negative adults with no recently reported acute infections or vaccinations were included as donors. Every donor was a Caucasian adult living in Nashville, Tennessee, USA. Magnetic negative selection was used to enrich CD4+ T cells, after which naive cells were positively selected on CD45RA and the negative fraction became the memory subset. After blood collection by leukapheresis, PBMCs were isolated using Ficoll-Histopaque density gradient centrifugation and then cryopreserved in the vapor phase of liquid nitrogen. Analytical flow cytometry was used to check the purity and quantity of each magnetically sorted T cell population. Each sorted fraction had its genomic DNA isolated and then quantified by UV absorbance on a Nanodrop 2000c. Findings and caveats that apply to the study as a whole: Across a handful of donors, roughly 5% of naive CD4, 3% to 4% of naive CD8, approximately 2.5% of memory CD4, and under 0.45% of memory CD8 clonotypes were shared. Based on pairwise subsampling, the degree of clonotype sharing among donors was expected to be affected by sequencing depth. Rarefaction of sorted-subset datasets indicated incomplete sequencing despite the large sequencing depth. Only blood was sampled, and tissue TCR repertoires likely differ from those in blood. The small number of donors limited the genetic and exposure-history diversity represented. Clonotypes shared by all four sorted-subset donors showed higher generation probabilities than non-shared clonotypes. Estimated clonotype richness was generally larger for naive than for memory subsets.

Worth noting for this clone: This receptor's antigen is unknown. No much larger clone is present one base from it, and per-base qualities are unavailable.

The cysteine opens and the phenylalanine closes a CDR3 of 13 amino acids. The kept DNA is CDR3 alone, 39 bases in frame from the first base. The germline V gene (reference sequence) supplies CDR1 GTSNPN and CDR2 SVGIG. The sequencing sample was made of naive CD4+ T cells from PBMCs. Read against the paper, the sample's cell subset or site label means: CD45RA+ positively selected. This sequence uses TRBV30 and TRBJ2-5; no D gene call is confident. The end of the DNA fits TRBJ2-7 better, so the J call may be wrong. The TCR sequence derives from a man between 18 and 35 years old in good health. Some clones in this sample may be carry-over from other donors' samples. The DNA sequence follows: TGTGCCTGGAGTCTGGACCGCTCCTACGAGCAGTACTTC. This gives the protein CAWSLDRSYEQYF.